This TCR beta chain was profiled in a study of T cell responses to AZD1222 COVID-19 vaccine. Overall study: Second-dose intervals near 4 or 12 weeks were combined. Study-wide results and limits: A mostly white British donor set with more females was recruited, and clonal diversity was possibly underestimated. Researchers report vaccine-associated CD4 TCRs spanning spike, with dominance at 160-218 and 743-854. Increased Spike-specific TCR breadth and depth were observed after two AZD1222 doses.

Of note for this clone: Its target is not known.

The CDR3 is 12 residues long. V was clipped by 5 bases and J by 5 bases, with 7 bases between them. Per germline, CDR1 MDHEN and CDR2 SYDVKM. The data were produced by immunoSEQ multiplex PCR, yet TCRdb's version contains in-frame clones alone and is incomplete. The top ten hold just over 7% of the sample, which has more than 95,000 clones, approximately 90% seen once. The starting material was peripheral blood, obtained on day 0 of AZD1222 vaccination. The clonotype originates from an adult in good health. The chain carries TRBV28 and TRBJ2-1, with unresolved D. This CDR3 reads CASSDSHNEQFF. In nucleotides, the CDR3 is TGTGCCAGCAGTGACTCGCACAATGAGCAGTTCTTC.